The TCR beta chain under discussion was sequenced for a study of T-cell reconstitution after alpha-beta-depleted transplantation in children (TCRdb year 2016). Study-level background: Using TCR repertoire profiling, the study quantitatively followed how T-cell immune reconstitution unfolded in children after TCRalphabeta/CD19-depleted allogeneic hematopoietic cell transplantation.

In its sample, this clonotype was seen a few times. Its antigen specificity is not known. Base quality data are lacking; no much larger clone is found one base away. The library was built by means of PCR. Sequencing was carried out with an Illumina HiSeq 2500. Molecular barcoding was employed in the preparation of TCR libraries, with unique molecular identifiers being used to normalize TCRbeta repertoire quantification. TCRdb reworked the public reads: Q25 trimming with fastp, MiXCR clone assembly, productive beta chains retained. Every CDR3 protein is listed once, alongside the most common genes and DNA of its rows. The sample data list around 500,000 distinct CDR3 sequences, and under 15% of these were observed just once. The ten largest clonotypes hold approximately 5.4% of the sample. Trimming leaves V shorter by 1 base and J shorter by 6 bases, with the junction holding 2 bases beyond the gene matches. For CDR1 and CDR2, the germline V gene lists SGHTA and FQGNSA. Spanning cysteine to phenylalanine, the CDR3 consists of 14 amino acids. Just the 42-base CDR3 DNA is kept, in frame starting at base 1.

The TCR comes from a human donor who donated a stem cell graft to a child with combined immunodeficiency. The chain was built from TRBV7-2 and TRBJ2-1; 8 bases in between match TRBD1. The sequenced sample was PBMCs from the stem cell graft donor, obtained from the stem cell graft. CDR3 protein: CASSLGTGINEQFF. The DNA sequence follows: TGTGCCAGCAGCTTAGGGACAGGGATCAATGAGCAGTTCTTC.